Here is one TCR beta chain with its context. The antigen it recognizes is unknown. No clone much larger than this one lies a single base away; base qualities are absent. The record originates from a study of blood T cell repertoires in COVID-19 (dated by TCRdb to 2018 to 2020). Looking at the study overall: The collaborator samples originated in the United States, Italy and Spain and spanned the acute and convalescent phases of COVID-19. The samples were drawn from two sources: the first 160 participants of the ongoing ImmuneRACE study, and over 1,000 subjects contributed by 6 global collaborators. A freely available public database, intended as a resource for researchers studying the immune response to SARS-CoV-2, is where the repertoires were released. Deeply sampled blood TCRbeta repertoires from subjects exposed to, actively infected with, or recovered from COVID-19 were included in the dataset. Where available, HLA class I and class II types were obtained from metadata supplied by the sample provider rather than from assay-based typing. The material from the prospective study consisted of cDNA or gDNA derived from T cells, B-cell-depleted T cells, or PBMCs. A de-identified subject ID, COVID-19 status, age in years and sex were almost always included in the sample metadata.

V and J lose 1 base and 10 bases, and a span of 11 bases separates them. According to the germline V gene, CDR1 reads SGHDN and CDR2 reads FVKESK. Including cysteine and phenylalanine, the CDR3 has 14 amino acids. Solely the CDR3 DNA is kept, with 42 bases framed from the first base. TCRbeta CDR3 regions were amplified from genomic DNA by means of the immunoSEQ Assay, a bias-controlled multiplex PCR. From the authors' description of their analysis: Nucleated cell counts per sample were estimated from amplification of reference gene primers within the assay. Sequence reads were collapsed and filtered to measure the absolute abundance of every unique TCRbeta CDR3 rearrangement. Productive Simpson clonality was computed per sample as the square root of Simpson's diversity index over productive rearrangements. Entries here come from immuneACCESS through TCRdb and include only in-frame sequences with V and J called. Some clones fail to appear in such tables; in the studies checked, an unresolved V gene covers under half of the shortfall, and the cause of the remainder is unknown. V and J calls and clone size follow that table, whereas D and trimming were derived from the DNA. In this sample the table shows about 190,000 clones, less than 90% of which occur a single time. The top ten clones comprise less than 20% of the sample.

The collaborating institutions used their own protocols to collect whole blood in K2EDTA tubes. For TCRbeta analysis, collaborators shipped samples in one of three forms: frozen whole blood, isolated PBMCs, or DNA extracted from either of those sample types. General study outcomes and caveats: Clinical and demographic metadata were provided uncurated, with the amount varying by source and participant.

This receptor was identified in a human donor in a cohort sampled during active COVID-19. The specimen was peripheral blood. The sequence is built from TRBV14 and TRBJ1-6; the D gene assignment is ambiguous. The bases are TGTGCCAGCAGCCAAGTCGCGGGCCGCTCACCCCTCCACTTT. Its protein reads: CASSQVAGRSPLHF.